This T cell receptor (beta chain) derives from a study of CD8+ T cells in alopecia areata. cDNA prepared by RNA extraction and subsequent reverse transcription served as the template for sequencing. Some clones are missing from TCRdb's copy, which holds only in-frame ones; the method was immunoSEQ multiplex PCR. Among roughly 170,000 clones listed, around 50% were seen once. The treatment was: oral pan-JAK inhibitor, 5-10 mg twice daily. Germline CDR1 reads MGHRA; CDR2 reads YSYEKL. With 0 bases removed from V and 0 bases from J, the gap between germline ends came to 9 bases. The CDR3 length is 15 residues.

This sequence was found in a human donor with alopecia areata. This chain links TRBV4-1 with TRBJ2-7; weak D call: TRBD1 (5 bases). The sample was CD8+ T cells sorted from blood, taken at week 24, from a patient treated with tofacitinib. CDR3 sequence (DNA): TGCGCCAGCAGCCAAGAACAGGCTAGCTCCTACGAGCAGTACTTC. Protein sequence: CASSQEQASSYEQYF.